This TCR beta chain was sequenced during a study of identical twins (dated by TCRdb to 2016 to 2017). Regarding the complete study: To test whether fetal clonotypes persist, the study used deep sequencing on TCR alpha and beta repertoires from monozygotic twins, unrelated adults of various ages, and cord blood. To rule out contamination, replicate twin experiments were performed at different times with different library preparation protocols.

The protocol used for the library was 5' RACE. For sequencing, an Illumina HiSeq 2000 was employed. Template switching introduced a universal primer binding site; the final cDNA contained a unique molecular identifier, enabling accurate counting of TCR cDNA molecules. Specific primers in the conserved constant-segment region were used to synthesize first-strand cDNA for TCR alpha and beta chains. To control for contamination, each cDNA library was double barcoded with a SMART-Mk sample barcode plus Illumina barcodes. TruSeq adapter sequences, together with Illumina sample barcodes, were added in two successive PCR steps. TCR alpha and beta cDNA libraries were sequenced on the Illumina HiSeq platform with custom primers. The original pipeline was this. Raw reads were processed with MiGEC to extract unique molecular identifiers, and MiXCR was used to determine CDR3 positions. Recombination models were inferred per individual with the repgenHMM and IGoR tools using an EM algorithm. Shared clonotype analysis was performed with the tcR package in R, normalizing sharing by the product of cloneset sizes. To study raw recombination without the effects of thymic and clonal selection, out-of-frame nonproductive sequences were analyzed. Through fastp at Q25 and MiXCR, TCRdb rebuilt clones from the public reads, retaining in-frame beta chains. Rows merge per CDR3 protein into single entries with the most common DNA and genes. It is TCRdb's table, rather than the study itself, that gives the V and J calls and clone size. The sample records under 300,000 distinct CDR3 sequences, 9.5% to 15% of which are singletons. The leading ten clones occupy about 4% of the sample.

From the cysteine up to the phenylalanine, the CDR3 has a length of 12 residues. The entry retains the CDR3 DNA only, 36 bases that are in frame from base 1. In the germline V gene (reference sequence), CDR1 corresponds to DFQATT and CDR2 to SNEGSKA. V drops 7 bases and J drops 4 bases, leaving 12 bases in between. Notes on this clonotype: It lacks a known antigen. Nothing much larger sits one base from this clone, and base qualities are not available.

Every donor in the study was a healthy Caucasian. Three pairs of female monozygotic twins, all aged 18 to 29 years, made up the twin cohort. Miltenyi CD45RO+ enrichment and human naive T-cell isolation kits were used to isolate memory (CD45RO+) and naive T cells from PBMC. Overall study outcomes, separate from this receptor: Invariant T cells such as MAIT and iNKT could partly confound zero-insertion analyses, although diverse VJ usage argued against such confounding for most clonotypes. Because the same donors could not be followed over many years, conclusions were based on cross-sectional statistical analysis. Excess twin sharing in beta out-of-frame sequences was weaker because fewer shared sequences lowered the signal-to-noise ratio. Compared with coincidental sharing between unrelated individuals, an excess of low generation-probability sequences was observed among out-of-frame TCR alpha sequences shared between twins. Abundant cord blood beta clonotypes carried fewer insertions; young adult naive repertoires showed a weaker similar trend, while memory repertoires showed none. In monozygotic twins, out-of-frame TCR alpha sharing was systematically underestimated by recombination models, although the models agreed with sharing between unrelated individuals.

These data are also associated with another study on yellow fever vaccine responses in identical twins. As noted in the second study: The T cell response to vaccination in identical twins was reported by the authors to appear partly convergent and partly personalized. Focusing on identical twins, the study followed the T cell clones that responded to the vaccine, and did so with precision.

The rearranged chain carries TRBV20-1 and TRBJ2-3; the D gene is unclear. The receptor comes from a woman younger than 35 in good health. Sequences were obtained from memory (CD45RO+) T cells sorted from blood. The label giving this sample's cell subset or site can be read as: CD45RO+ enriched T cells. The CDR3 sequence is CSELTTADTQYF. The DNA sequence is as follows: TGCAGTGAGCTAACTACCGCAGATACGCAGTATTTT.